A single sample gave rise to the 17 T cell receptor beta chains below, sequenced in a study of shared clonotypes between healthy human individuals. Generated by immunoSEQ multiplex PCR, the TCRdb table keeps only in-frame clones and is missing some. There are tens of thousands of clones in the sample; 60% to 80% occur only once, and 51% lies in the top ten. The sample was memory CD8+ T cells sorted from blood. Noted subset: CD45RO+ cells pooled with CCR7-negative TemRA cells. The receptors stem from a man aged 25-45 years in good health.

This clone was counted between two and nine times. CDR3 DNA: TGTGCCAGCAGCAACAACCTGATACTAGCGGAAAAAGACTACGAGCAGTACTTC. Translation: CASSNNLILAEKDYEQYF. The genes are TRBV5-4 and TRBJ2-7; TRBD2 matches at 8 bases. The germline CDR1 and CDR2 sequences are SGHNT and YYREEE (reference sequence). V lost 4 bases and J lost 3; bases outside the gene matches: 18. The CDR3 totals 18 residues.

The chain joins TRBV25-1 to TRBJ2-5, with D uncertain. V lost 4 bases and J 5 bases, leaving 14 bases between the germline ends. In germline, CDR1 is MGHDK, CDR2 SYGVNS. The CDR3 consists of 14 residues. The CDR3 is CASSASRLGETQYF. CDR3 sequence (DNA): TGTGCCAGCAGTGCTTCTAGGTTGGGGGAGACCCAGTACTTC.

This chain uses TRBV28 with TRBJ2-3; weak D call: TRBD2 (6 bases). The CDR3 totals 18 residues. V dropped 2 bases and J dropped 8 bases, with 26 bases sitting between them. Germline-derived CDR1 and CDR2 are MDHEN and SYDVKM. As DNA, the CDR3 is TGTGCCAGCAGTTTAAGGGCATCCGGGACTGCCGCGCCCGGTACGCAGTATTTT. Translating it yields CASSLRASGTAAPGTQYF.

This chain uses TRBV27 with TRBJ1-5; weak D call: TRBD1 (5 bases). The CDR3 totals 13 residues. V was trimmed by 5 bases and J by 4 bases, leaving 9 bases between them. The germline V gene has CDR1 MNHEY and CDR2 SMNVEV (reference sequence). The CDR3 loop is CASSTQGNQPQHF. The CDR3 DNA is TGTGCCAGCAGTACCCAGGGTAATCAGCCCCAGCATTTT.

The chain employs TRBV14 and TRBJ2-7, with 9 bases matching TRBD2. J gave up 3 bases and V 4 bases, and 28 bases lay outside the gene matches. The CDR3 is 22 amino acids. Germline V gene sequence: CDR1 SGHDN, CDR2 FVKESK. The CDR3 reads CASSPFFLAGIPRTNPFYEQYF. The CDR3 nucleotides read TGTGCCAGCAGCCCTTTCTTTCTAGCGGGAATACCACGTACTAACCCATTCTACGAGCAGTACTTC.

This rearrangement joins TRBV28 to TRBJ2-1, with 7 bases that match TRBD2. Germline CDR1 is MDHEN and CDR2 is SYDVKM. Germline trimming cut 3 bases from V and 7 bases from J; bases unmatched to any gene: 9. The CDR3 is 15 residues long. CDR3 DNA sequence: TGTGCCAGCAGTTTTAGAGGCGGGAGCCGAAATGAGCAGTTCTTC. Translated: CASSFRGGSRNEQFF.

This sequence joins TRBV11-2 and TRBJ2-3; the D gene is possibly TRBD2 (6 bases). The CDR3 runs 15 residues. V was pared by 2 bases and J by 2 bases, with 11 bases between. From germline, CDR1 is SGHAT and CDR2 FQNNGV. CDR3: CASSLSGVNTDTQYF. CDR3 DNA sequence: TGTGCCAGCAGCTTATCGGGAGTGAACACAGATACGCAGTATTTT.

This chain links TRBV2 with TRBJ2-1; perhaps TRBD2 as D (6 bases). CDR3 length equals 12 residues. V was clipped by 6 bases and J by 15 bases, with 18 bases between them. Per germline, CDR1 SNHLY and CDR2 FYNNEI. CDR3 nucleotides: TGTGCCAGCAGAAGTGGGGGACTCCAGCCGTTCTTC. This encodes CASRSGGLQPFF.

This clone was seen a single time. The V call is TRBV4-1, the J call TRBJ2-7; TRBD1 is a possible D gene (6 bases). V dropped 4 bases and J dropped 5 bases, with 15 bases sitting between them. Germline V gene data show CDR1 as MGHRA and CDR2 as YSYEKL. The CDR3 runs 14 residues. The CDR3 nucleotides read TGCGCCAGCAGCCCGACGACAGGTTTCCACGAGCAGTACTTC. Translation: CASSPTTGFHEQYF.

J is TRBJ2-7 and V is TRBV9, with 7 bases fitting TRBD2. Germline V lookup: CDR1 SGDLS, CDR2 YYNGEE. With 1 base clipped from V and 3 bases from J, the junction kept 7 bases outside the gene matches. The CDR3 spans 15 residues. The chain's CDR3 is CASSVRGEGFYEQYF. CDR3 sequence (DNA): TGTGCCAGCAGCGTACGAGGGGAGGGGTTCTACGAGCAGTACTTC.

This clone was seen a few times. The rearrangement links TRBV28 to TRBJ2-7, with TRBD2 identical over 9 bases. This CDR3 contains 15 residues. V lost 5 bases, J lost 4 bases, and 9 bases stayed unmatched. The V gene's germline CDR1 is MDHEN and CDR2 SYDVKM. CDR3 protein: CASSPEAGGLYEQYF. CDR3 in DNA: TGTGCCAGCAGTCCCGAAGCGGGAGGTTTGTACGAGCAGTACTTC.

This clone was detected many times. The chain carries TRBV9 and TRBJ2-1; 13 nucleotides match TRBD2. Germline values: CDR1 SGDLS, CDR2 YYNGEE. The CDR3 runs 15 residues. The trim removed 4 bases at V and 7 bases at J, leaving 5 bases unmatched. CDR3 DNA: TGTGCCAGCAGCTCCGGACTAGCGGGGGAGAATGAGCAGTTCTTC. It is translated as CASSSGLAGENEQFF.

V is TRBV6-4 and J is TRBJ2-1, with TRBD2 identical over 8 bases. Germline V gene sequence: CDR1 MRHNA, CDR2 SNTAGT. The V gene end was trimmed by 2 bases and the J gene end by 6 bases; junction bases not matched to a gene: 9. CDR3 size: 16 residues. The CDR3 spells CASSDGAGGPSNEQFF. The CDR3 coding sequence is TGTGCCAGCAGTGACGGGGCGGGAGGCCCTTCCAATGAGCAGTTCTTC.

This rearrangement joins TRBV13 to TRBJ2-2; weak D call: TRBD1 (6 bases). The CDR3 has 13 amino acids. Germline CDR1 and CDR2: PRHDT and FYEKMQ (reference sequence). V shed 5 bases and J shed 5 bases, with 9 bases lying between them. As DNA, the CDR3 is TGTGCCAGCAGCCTCAGGGGAACCGGGGAGCTGTTTTTT. Its protein is CASSLRGTGELFF.

This sequence joins TRBV5-1 and TRBJ2-3; 9 positions agree with TRBD2. Germline values: CDR1 SGHRS, CDR2 YFSETQ. The CDR3 runs to 15 residues. Losses at the gene ends were 3 bases for V and 3 bases for J; bases not matched to a gene: 5. CDR3 loop: CASSWMTSGTDTQYF. The DNA of the CDR3 is TGCGCCAGCAGCTGGATGACTAGCGGTACAGATACGCAGTATTTT.

By share of the sample, this clone is medium-sized. The chain is built from TRBV2 and TRBJ2-7, with D unresolved. V lost 7 bases and J lost 6, with 7 bases in between. This CDR3 region has 10 residues. Germline CDR1 SNHLY, CDR2 FYNNEI. DNA for the CDR3: TGTGCCAGCACCGCCCTCGAGCAGTACTTC. Amino acid sequence: CASTALEQYF.

Concerning this clone itself: Only one base separates this from a far larger clonotype, so it likely reflects a read error. The chain combines TRBV4-3 with TRBJ2-3; 11 nucleotides line up with TRBD2. CDR3 size: 17 residues. Looked up from germline, CDR1 is LGHNA and CDR2 is YSLEER. J gave up 2 bases and V 4 bases, and 8 bases lay outside the gene matches. The CDR3 region has the DNA TGCGCCAGCAGCCGTACCACACTAGCGGGAGTCACAGATACGCAGTATTTT. It yields the protein CASSRTTLAGVTDTQYF.